This record looks at one T cell receptor beta chain sequence and its context. The antigen is undetermined. Data came from immunoSEQ multiplex PCR; TCRdb stores just in-frame clones and leaves some out. The sample yields about 120,000 clones, 85% to 95% seen once. Germline values: CDR1 MNHEY, CDR2 SVGAGI. CDR3 length: 15 residues. Unmatched junction bases numbered 11, after V lost 6 bases and J lost 6 bases. This sample stems from a study of T cell responses to AZD1222 COVID-19 vaccine. Study findings and constraints: Most donors were white British, females outnumbered males, and clonal diversity was possibly underestimated. Just a handful of AZD1222 recipients tested seropositive at baseline.

This chain joins TRBV6-5 and TRBJ1-5, with TRBD1 matching over 7 bases. The material sequenced was peripheral blood, taken on day 0 of AZD1222 vaccination. The sequence was collected from an adult in good health. CDR3 residues: CASSSSGTVGQPQHF. The CDR3 DNA reads as TGTGCCAGCAGCAGCTCCGGGACAGTGGGTCAGCCCCAGCATTTT.